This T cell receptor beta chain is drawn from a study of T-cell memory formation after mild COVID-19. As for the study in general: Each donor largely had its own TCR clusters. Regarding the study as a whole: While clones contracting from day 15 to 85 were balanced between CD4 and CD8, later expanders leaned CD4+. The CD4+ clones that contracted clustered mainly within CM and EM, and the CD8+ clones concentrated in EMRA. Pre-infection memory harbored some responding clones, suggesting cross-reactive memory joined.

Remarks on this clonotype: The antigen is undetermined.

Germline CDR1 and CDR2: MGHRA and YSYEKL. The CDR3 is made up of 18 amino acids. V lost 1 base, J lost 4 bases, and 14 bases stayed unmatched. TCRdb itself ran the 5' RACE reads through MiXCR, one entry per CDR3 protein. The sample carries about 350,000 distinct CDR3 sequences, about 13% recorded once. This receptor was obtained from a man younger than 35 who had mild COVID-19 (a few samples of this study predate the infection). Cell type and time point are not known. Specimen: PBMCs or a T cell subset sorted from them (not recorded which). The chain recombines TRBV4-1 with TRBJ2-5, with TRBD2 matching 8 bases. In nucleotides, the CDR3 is TGCGCCAGCAGCCAAGTGCAGCTCATGTTAGCGGGGTTAGAGACCCAGTACTTC. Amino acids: CASSQVQLMLAGLETQYF.